This TCR beta chain was observed in a study of blood T cell repertoires in COVID-19. On the study more broadly: Collection of acute and convalescent COVID-19 samples took place in the United States, Italy and Spain. T cells, B-cell-depleted T cells, or PBMCs provided the cDNA or gDNA that served as material.

Original analysis: Using reference gene primer amplification, nucleated cell counts were estimated. The assay was immunoSEQ multiplex PCR, and TCRdb's table has in-frame clones only and misses some. The V and J calls and clone size were taken over from that table, and D and trimming were inferred from the DNA. The profile shows about 94,000 clones, about 80% of them singletons. This clone was recorded once. The length of the CDR3 is 17 residues. Unmatched junction bases numbered 9, after V lost 4 bases and J lost 4 bases. Germline values: CDR1 SGHDT, CDR2 YYEEEE. The sequenced material came from peripheral blood. The chain has TRBV5-6 and TRBJ2-1, with 12 bases identical to TRBD2. The receptor's source is a man aged 55-75 years with acute or convalescent COVID-19. CDR3 sequence reads: CASSHKTSGGYYNEQFF. CDR3 DNA sequence: TGTGCCAGCAGCCACAAGACTAGCGGGGGCTATTACAATGAGCAGTTCTTC.